This TCR beta chain came from a study of siplizumab effects on memory and regulatory T cells (dated by TCRdb to the late 2010s). General notes on the study: The study looked at the effect of siplizumab, an anti-CD2 antibody, on alloreactive T-cell subsets in allogeneic mixed lymphocyte reactions made from human PBMCs. General study outcomes and caveats: Because sequences below about 10^-5 frequency were poorly captured, only a minor fraction of alloreactive clones could be mapped to unstimulated subsets. Among mappable alloreactive CD4+ clones, an average Treg-derived fraction of about 69% was observed with siplizumab, compared with approximately 26% in control reactions. Whether proliferating Tregs from siplizumab cultures actually had suppressive function was not functionally confirmed. For roughly 80-96% of proliferating CD4+ or CD8+ clones, no naive or memory phenotype could be assigned. Greater diversity appeared to be present in unstimulated naive T cells than in memory T cells, and a substantial contribution to the alloresponse seemed to be made by naive cells. The cumulative frequency of alloreactive sequences that could be traced back to unstimulated CD4+ memory T cells was significantly reduced by siplizumab.

Sorted unstimulated T cells and proliferating T cells recovered from mixed lymphocyte reactions were subjected to TCRbeta CDR3 sequencing. Fresh whole blood from under 13 HLA-typed healthy donors was used as the source from which PBMCs were isolated. Receptor amplification or capture employed the immunoSEQ multiplex PCR assay. Each sample had some 9.7 x 10^4 TCR templates assayed by the deep sequencing platform. Genomic DNA extracted from sorted T cells was used for TCRbeta CDR3 sequencing. In the original analysis: The R programming language was used for clonal analysis of TCRbeta CDR3 data. Alloreactive CD4+ and CD8+ clones were defined by comparing unstimulated samples with post-reaction CFSE-low samples. By matching sequences to the repertoires of sorted unstimulated Treg and non-Treg cells, each alloreactive CD4+ clone was assigned a regulatory or non-regulatory origin. TCRdb stores this immuneACCESS table with in-frame sequences only. Part of the clones is absent; in the studies checked, under half of the shortfall reflects unresolved V genes, and no reason is known for the rest. V and J calls and clone size follow that table, whereas D and trimming were derived from the DNA. Here the sample has approximately 94,000 clones; roughly 93% occur a single time. Jointly, the top ten make up roughly 7.1% of the sample.

Trimming accounts for 3 bases at V and 3 bases at J, while the number of junction bases matched to no gene is 10. Based on the germline V gene, the CDR1 and CDR2 sequences are SGHDN and FVKESK. The CDR3 runs 17 amino acids, cysteine and phenylalanine included. The CDR3 DNA has 51 bases and is translated from base 1. As for this clone: It has no known antigen specificity. Base qualities are not recorded, but no much larger clone differs from it by a single base.

This sequence was found in a human donor in good health. The chain employs TRBV14 and TRBJ2-1, with 8 bases aligning to TRBD2. Material for sequencing was CD8+ T cells sorted from blood. This receptor has the CDR3 CASSQTRGLGNYNEQFF. The nucleotide sequence is given as TGTGCCAGCAGCCAGACCCGGGGACTAGGAAACTACAATGAGCAGTTCTTC. Extended through the reference TRBV14 and TRBJ2-1 proteins, this CDR3 yields the full variable domain: EAGVTQFPSHSVIEKGQTVTLRCDPISGHDNLYWYRRVMGKEIKFLLHFVKESKQDESGMPNNRFLAERTGGTYSTLKVQPAELEDSGVYFCASSQTRGLGNYNEQFFGPGTRLTVL.